The 10 T cell receptor beta chains below all came from one sample that was sequenced in a study of T-cell memory formation after mild COVID-19. TCRdb reprocessed the 5' RACE reads via MiXCR and lists one record per CDR3 protein. The sample contains hundreds of thousands of distinct CDR3 sequences, about 16% of which appear only once. The sequencing sample was made of PBMCs or a T cell subset sorted from them (not recorded which). These receptors all come from a man aged 18 to 29 who had mild COVID-19 (a few samples of this study predate the infection). Cell type and time point are not known.

This clonotype was counted only a few times. The chain has TRBV7-8 and TRBJ2-1; 14 positions agree with TRBD2. Germline CDR1 SGHVS, CDR2 FQNEAQ. The CDR3 covers 16 residues. The junction had 7 bases not matched to a gene; V was cut back by 5 bases and J by 7 bases. CDR3 sequence (DNA): TGTGCCAGCAGCCCGCGGAGGACTAGCGGGGGGAATGAGCAGTTCTTC. Translating gives CASSPRRTSGGNEQFF.

This clonotype has just a few counts. The chain recombines TRBV18 with TRBJ2-1; D uncertain. The V and J ends lost 5 bases and 0 bases respectively, with 8 bases between them. Germline V CDR1 and CDR2: KGHSH, LQKENI. The CDR3 runs to 14 residues. CDR3 sequence: CASSFTSSYNEQFF. As DNA, the CDR3 is TGTGCCAGCTCATTTACCAGCTCCTACAATGAGCAGTTCTTC.

V gene TRBV5-6 combines with J gene TRBJ2-6; D is uncertain. The CDR3 is made up of 12 amino acids. The V and J ends lost 6 bases and 4 bases respectively, with 5 bases between them. Germline CDR1 reads SGHDT; CDR2 reads YYEEEE. In nucleotides, the CDR3 is TGTGCCAGCAAAGCCGGGGCCAACGTCCTGACTTTC. Its translation: CASKAGANVLTF.

V gene TRBV28 combines with J gene TRBJ1-5; D call uncertain. V dropped 4 bases and J dropped 3 bases, with 10 bases sitting between them. The CDR3 extends over 14 amino acids. Per the germline V gene, CDR1 is MDHEN and CDR2 is SYDVKM. CDR3: CASSWFGDNQPQHF. CDR3 sequence (DNA): TGTGCCAGCAGTTGGTTCGGCGACAATCAGCCCCAGCATTTT.

The rearrangement joins TRBV4-3 to TRBJ2-7; D is perhaps TRBD1 (5 bases). Per the germline V gene, CDR1 is LGHNA and CDR2 is YSLEER. This CDR3 is 15 amino acids long. V was clipped by 3 bases and J by 2 bases, with 14 bases between them. In DNA, the CDR3 is TGCGCCAGCAGCCAGATAACCGGCAGGGCCTACGAGCAGTACTTC. Amino acids: CASSQITGRAYEQYF.

The chain employs TRBV20-1 and TRBJ1-2, with D uncertain. CDR1 and CDR2 (germline): DFQATT, SNEGSKA (reference sequence). V lost 6 bases, J lost 1 base, and 9 bases lay in between. The CDR3 totals 12 residues. CDR3 loop: CSAPDNNYGYTF. CDR3 DNA: TGCAGTGCGCCGGATAATAACTATGGCTACACCTTC.

This clonotype has a single count. The chain employs TRBV12-3 or TRBV12-4 and TRBJ1-1, with D unclear. This CDR3 has 13 amino acids. Trimming pared 2 bases from V and 9 bases from J, leaving 13 bases between. In nucleotides, the CDR3 is TGTGCCAGCAGTTTAAGTGGGGATTGGAAAGCTTTCTTT. This codes for CASSLSGDWKAFF.

In this sample, this clonotype turned up a few times. J is TRBJ2-3 and V is TRBV29-1; TRBD1 agrees at 9 bases. V shed 7 bases, J shed 3 bases, and the junction held 8 bases outside the gene matches. This CDR3 has 14 residues. The germline CDR1 and CDR2 sequences are SQVTM and ANQGSEA. The CDR3 loop reads CSATGTGRTDTQYF. Written as DNA, the CDR3 is TGCAGCGCAACCGGGACAGGGAGGACAGATACGCAGTATTTT.

The genes are TRBV6-1 and TRBJ1-1; tentative D call: TRBD1 (6 bases). The germline CDR1 and CDR2 sequences are MNHNS and SASEGT. The length of the CDR3 is 15 residues. V lost 6 bases and J lost 1, with 15 bases in between. CDR3 coding DNA: TGTGCCAGCAGGGGGGCAGACCTGACGAACACTGAAGCTTTCTTT. Protein sequence: CASRGADLTNTEAFF.

The rearrangement uses TRBV28 and TRBJ1-2; D gene unclear. The CDR3 is 14 amino acids. The germline V gene has CDR1 MDHEN and CDR2 SYDVKM. Between the trimmed V and J ends, which lost 3 bases and 2 bases, there was a span of 10 bases. The CDR3 DNA follows: TGTGCCAGCAGTTTGTGGCAGTCCAACTATGGCTACACCTTC. It encodes CASSLWQSNYGYTF.